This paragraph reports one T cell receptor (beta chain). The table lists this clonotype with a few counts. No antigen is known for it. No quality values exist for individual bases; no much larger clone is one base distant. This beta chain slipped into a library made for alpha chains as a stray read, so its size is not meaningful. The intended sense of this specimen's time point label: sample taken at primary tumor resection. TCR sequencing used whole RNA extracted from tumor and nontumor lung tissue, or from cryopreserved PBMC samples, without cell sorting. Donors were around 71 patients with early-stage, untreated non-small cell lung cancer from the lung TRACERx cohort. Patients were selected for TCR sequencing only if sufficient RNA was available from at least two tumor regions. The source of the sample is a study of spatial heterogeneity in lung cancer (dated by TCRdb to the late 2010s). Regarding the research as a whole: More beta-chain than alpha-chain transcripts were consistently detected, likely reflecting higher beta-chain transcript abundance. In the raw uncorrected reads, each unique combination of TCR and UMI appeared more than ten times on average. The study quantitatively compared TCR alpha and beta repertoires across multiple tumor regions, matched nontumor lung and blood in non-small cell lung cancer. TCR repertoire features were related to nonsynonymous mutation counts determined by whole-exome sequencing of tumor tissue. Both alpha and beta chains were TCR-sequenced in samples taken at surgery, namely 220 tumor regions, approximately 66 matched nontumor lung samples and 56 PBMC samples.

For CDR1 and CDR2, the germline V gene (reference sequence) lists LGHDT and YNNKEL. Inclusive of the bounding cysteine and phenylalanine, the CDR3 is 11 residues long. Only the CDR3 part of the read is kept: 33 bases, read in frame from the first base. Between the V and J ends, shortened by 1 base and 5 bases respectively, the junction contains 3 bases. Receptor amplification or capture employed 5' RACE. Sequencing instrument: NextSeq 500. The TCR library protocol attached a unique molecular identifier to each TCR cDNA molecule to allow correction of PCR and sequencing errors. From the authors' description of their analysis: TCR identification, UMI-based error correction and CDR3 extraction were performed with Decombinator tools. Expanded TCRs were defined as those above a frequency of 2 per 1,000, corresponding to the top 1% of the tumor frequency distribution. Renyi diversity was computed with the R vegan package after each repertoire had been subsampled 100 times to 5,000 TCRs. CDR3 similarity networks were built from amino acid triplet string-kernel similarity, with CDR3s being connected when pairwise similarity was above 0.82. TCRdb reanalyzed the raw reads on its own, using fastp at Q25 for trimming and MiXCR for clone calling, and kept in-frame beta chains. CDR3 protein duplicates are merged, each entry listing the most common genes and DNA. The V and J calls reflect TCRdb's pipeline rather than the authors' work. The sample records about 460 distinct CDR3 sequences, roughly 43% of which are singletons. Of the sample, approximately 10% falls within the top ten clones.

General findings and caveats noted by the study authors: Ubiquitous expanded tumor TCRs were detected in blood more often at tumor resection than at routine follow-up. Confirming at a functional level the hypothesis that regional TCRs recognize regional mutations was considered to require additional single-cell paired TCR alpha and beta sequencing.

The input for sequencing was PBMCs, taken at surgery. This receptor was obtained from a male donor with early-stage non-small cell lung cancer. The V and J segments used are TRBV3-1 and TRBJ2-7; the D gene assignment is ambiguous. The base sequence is TGTGCCAGCAGCCAAGTTGACGAGCAGTACTTC. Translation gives CASSQVDEQYF.